There are many counts of the clone carrying this TCR beta chain. The antigen is unknown. This sample is part of a study of glioma-infiltrating T cells. The iRepertoire nested amplicon-rescue multiplex PCR amplified TCR alpha and beta CDR3s from RNA. Input was roughly 100-450 ng of tissue mRNA or PBMC total RNA. TCRdb ran MiXCR on the multiplex PCR reads and lists one entry per CDR3 protein. The data contain more than 90,000 distinct CDR3 sequences, approximately 42% of them singletons. Study-level findings and limits: Tissue and blood shared very few CDR3 sequences. Gliomas, especially low-grade, showed above-expected tissue-blood divergence; non-neoplastic patients showed below.

Germline CDR1 and CDR2: SGHNT and YYREEE (reference sequence). This CDR3 comprises 14 residues. The ends were cut back, 1 base at V and 0 bases at J, with 8 bases in the middle. The chain joins TRBV5-4 to TRBJ2-7; no definite D call. Specimen: glioma tissue, nonneoplastic brain tissue, or PBMCs (not recorded which). This TCR was sampled from a human donor with low-grade glioma or glioblastoma, undergoing nonglioma brain surgery, or in good health (not recorded which). The CDR3 bases are TGTGCCAGCAGCTTGTCTATCGCCTCCTACGAGCAGTACTTC. Protein product: CASSLSIASYEQYF.